The 3 T cell receptor beta chains in this list originate from one sample, sequenced in a study of blood T cell repertoires in COVID-19. Sequencing was performed with immunoSEQ multiplex PCR; in TCRdb, only in-frame clones are kept and a portion is missing. This sample carries under 500,000 clones, more than 85% of them seen once, and the ten largest clones take around 4.4%. Sequencing was done on a sample of peripheral blood. The receptors originated from a woman aged 25 to 39 with acute or convalescent COVID-19.

V and J are TRBV5-1 and TRBJ1-1, with TRBD1 matching 8 bases. The CDR3 contains 15 residues. J was trimmed by 0 bases and V by 5 bases; bases with no gene match: 6. Germline V gene lookup returns CDR1 SGHRS and CDR2 YFSETQ. The CDR3 sequence is CASSLRTGLNTEAFF. CDR3 sequence (DNA): TGCGCCAGCAGTTTAAGGACAGGGTTGAACACTGAAGCTTTCTTT.

This chain uses TRBV6-5 with TRBJ1-2; D call uncertain. The CDR3 has 11 residues. CDR1 is MNHEY, CDR2 SVGAGI, per germline. CDR3 nucleotides: TGTGGTGTGAAGGGAGTTTTGGGCTACACCTTC. Translation: CGVKGVLGYTF.

This chain connects TRBV15 to TRBJ2-1; 8 bases align to TRBD2. CDR3 length: 13 amino acids. Germline assignment: CDR1 LNHNV and CDR2 YYDKDF (reference sequence). The ends lost 5 bases at V and 8 bases at J; junction bases unmatched: 5. In nucleotides, the CDR3 is TGTGCCACCAGCGGCTCGGGGGGGGATGAGCAGTTCTTC. It encodes CATSGSGGDEQFF.